This TCR beta chain was retrieved from a study of control samples from healthy donors and cancer patients. TCRdb keeps only in-frame clones here, not all; method: immunoSEQ multiplex PCR. This sample has approximately 120,000 clones, with approximately 90% found just once. V trimming: 0 bases; J trimming: 3 bases; junction bases outside the gene matches: 9. Germline V gene data show CDR1 as SGDLS and CDR2 as YYNGEE. The CDR3 totals 17 residues. Sequencing input: blood. V and J are TRBV9 and TRBJ2-1; 7 bases match TRBD2. The sequence was obtained from a human donor in good health. The donor label of this sample is uncertain. DNA of the CDR3: TGTGCCAGCAGCGTAGGGGGAGGGTCTAGCTTCTACAATGAGCAGTTCTTC. It yields the protein CASSVGGGSSFYNEQFF. The full variable domain, its missing parts supplied by reference TRBV9 and TRBJ2-1, is DSGVTQTPKHLITATGQRVTLRCSPRSGDLSVYWYQQSLDQGLQFLIQYYNGEERAKGNILERFSAQQFPDLHSELNLSSLELGDSALYFCASSVGGGSSFYNEQFFGPGTRLTVL.